This T cell receptor beta chain is from a study of breast tumors, draining lymph nodes, adjacent tissues. This clonotype was detected ten times or more. Breast cancer patients provided tissue from their axillary draining lymph nodes. V dropped 4 bases and J dropped 0 bases, with 7 bases sitting between them. CDR1 is LGHNA, CDR2 YNFKEQ, per germline. The CDR3 loop spans 13 amino acids. Using its own MiXCR run on the multiplex PCR reads, TCRdb lists one record per CDR3 protein. The sample yields roughly 120,000 distinct CDR3 sequences, just under 20% seen once. This rearrangement joins TRBV4-2 to TRBJ2-7; D possibly corresponds to TRBD1 (6 bases). The TCR sequence derives from a female donor with breast cancer. Some clones in this sample may be carry-over from other donors' samples. The sample consisted of axillary lymph node tissue. The CDR3 DNA reads TGTGCCAGCAGCCGGGACACCTCCTACGAGCAGTACTTC. It is translated as CASSRDTSYEQYF.